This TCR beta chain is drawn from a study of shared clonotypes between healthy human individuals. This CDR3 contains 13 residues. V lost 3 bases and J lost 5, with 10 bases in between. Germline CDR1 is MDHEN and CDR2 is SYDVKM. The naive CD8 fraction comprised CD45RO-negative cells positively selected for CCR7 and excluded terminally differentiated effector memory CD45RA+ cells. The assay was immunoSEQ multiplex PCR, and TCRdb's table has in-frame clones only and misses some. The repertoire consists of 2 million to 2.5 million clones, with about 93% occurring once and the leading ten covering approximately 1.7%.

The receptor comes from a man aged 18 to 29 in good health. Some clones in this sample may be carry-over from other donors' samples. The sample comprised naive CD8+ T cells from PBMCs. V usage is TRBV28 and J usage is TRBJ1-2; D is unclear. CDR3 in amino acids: CASSLTPRYGYTF. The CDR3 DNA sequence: TGTGCCAGCAGTTTGACCCCTAGATATGGCTACACCTTC.